The rows below give T cell receptor beta chains drawn from one sample of a study of blood T cell repertoires in COVID-19. Produced via immunoSEQ multiplex PCR; TCRdb's table is partial and in-frame only. The data contain roughly 200,000 clones, roughly three quarters of them singletons. Sequencing input: peripheral blood. The receptors derive from a woman in her 40s with COVID-19, enrolled during active disease. Both conserved end residues are part of each CDR3. D genes are given only for firm matches. Clone size, where shown, is once, few, many, or a class for clones that have expanded.

abundance: .; j_gene: TRBJ2-1; v_gene: TRBV2; d_gene: TRBD2; CDR3nt: TGTGCCAGCAACCTAGCGGGAGCAAGGAATGAGCAGTTCTTC; CDR3aa: CASNLAGARNEQFF
abundance: few; j_gene: TRBJ2-7; v_gene: TRBV19; d_gene: .; CDR3nt: TGTGCCAGTAGTATTGCCCCCGGGTTTCACTACGAGCAGTACTTC; CDR3aa: CASSIAPGFHYEQYF
abundance: .; j_gene: TRBJ2-7; v_gene: TRBV19; d_gene: TRBD1; CDR3nt: TGTGCCAGTAGTTCCCGTATCGGACAGGGATACAGGCAGTACTTC; CDR3aa: CASSSRIGQGYRQYF
abundance: .; j_gene: TRBJ2-1; v_gene: TRBV19; d_gene: TRBD1; CDR3nt: TGTGCCAGTAGTAGACAGGGGGGCTCCTACAATGAGCAGTTCTTC; CDR3aa: CASSRQGGSYNEQFF
abundance: .; j_gene: TRBJ2-2; v_gene: TRBV5-6; d_gene: .; CDR3nt: TGTGCCAGCAGCTTGGGTCTGAACACCGGGGAGCTGTTTTTT; CDR3aa: CASSLGLNTGELFF
abundance: few; j_gene: TRBJ1-5; v_gene: TRBV30; d_gene: .; CDR3nt: TGTGCCTGGAGTGTACGGGAAATTGGCAATCAGCCCCAGCATTTT; CDR3aa: CAWSVREIGNQPQHF
abundance: .; j_gene: TRBJ1-5; v_gene: TRBV7-2; d_gene: TRBD1; CDR3nt: TGTGCCAGCAGGCGGACAGGGGATAACAATCAGCCCCAGCATTTT; CDR3aa: CASRRTGDNNQPQHF
abundance: .; j_gene: TRBJ1-2; v_gene: TRBV7-8; d_gene: TRBD1; CDR3nt: TGTGCCAGCAGCTTGACAGGGATTCCTGGCTACACCTTC; CDR3aa: CASSLTGIPGYTF
abundance: .; j_gene: TRBJ1-5; v_gene: TRBV4-2; d_gene: .; CDR3nt: TGTGCCAGCAGTTCCGACAGTGCCAATCAGCCCCAGCATTTT; CDR3aa: CASSSDSANQPQHF
abundance: few; j_gene: TRBJ1-4; v_gene: TRBV7-9; d_gene: .; CDR3nt: TGTGCCAGCAGCCCACAGGGAGTTAATGAAAAACTGTTTTTT; CDR3aa: CASSPQGVNEKLFF
abundance: .; j_gene: TRBJ1-4; v_gene: TRBV5-5; d_gene: TRBD1; CDR3nt: TGTGCCAGCAGCGGCGACAGGGGGATTCGTGAAAAACTGTTTTTT; CDR3aa: CASSGDRGIREKLFF
abundance: .; j_gene: TRBJ1-5; v_gene: TRBV30; d_gene: .; CDR3nt: TGTGCCTGGTCAGGGTCGTGGGATCAGCCCCAGCATTTT; CDR3aa: CAWSGSWDQPQHF
abundance: .; j_gene: TRBJ1-3; v_gene: TRBV11-2; d_gene: TRBD1; CDR3nt: TGTGCCAGCAGCTCGGGACAGGTTGGAAACACCATATATTTT; CDR3aa: CASSSGQVGNTIYF
abundance: .; j_gene: TRBJ2-1; v_gene: TRBV30; d_gene: .; CDR3nt: TGTGCCTGGAAGCCGCAGGGAGGTAATGAGCAGTTCTTC; CDR3aa: CAWKPQGGNEQFF
abundance: few; j_gene: TRBJ1-5; v_gene: TRBV27; d_gene: .; CDR3nt: TGTGCCAGCGGTCACTCGGGGGATCAGCCCCAGCATTTT; CDR3aa: CASGHSGDQPQHF
abundance: .; j_gene: TRBJ2-3; v_gene: TRBV6-1; d_gene: TRBD2; CDR3nt: TGTGCCAGCAGTGAAGCGCGACTAGCGGCGAATACGCAGTATTTT; CDR3aa: CASSEARLAANTQYF
abundance: .; j_gene: TRBJ2-7; v_gene: TRBV6-5; d_gene: .; CDR3nt: TGTGCCAGCAGTACGCAGGGGCTCTCCTACGAGCAGTACTTC; CDR3aa: CASSTQGLSYEQYF
abundance: .; j_gene: TRBJ2-7; v_gene: TRBV6-5; d_gene: TRBD2; CDR3nt: TGTGCCAGCAGCCTGGGACTAAATGAGGTGGGCGAGCAGTACTTC; CDR3aa: CASSLGLNEVGEQYF
abundance: .; j_gene: TRBJ2-1; v_gene: TRBV7-2; d_gene: TRBD2; CDR3nt: TGTGCCAGCAGCTTACTAGCGGGGCCCGACAATGAGCAGTTCTTC; CDR3aa: CASSLLAGPDNEQFF
abundance: .; j_gene: TRBJ2-1; v_gene: TRBV5-1; d_gene: .; CDR3nt: TGCGCCAGCAGCTTGGATGGGACAAACTACAATGAGCAGTTCTTC; CDR3aa: CASSLDGTNYNEQFF
abundance: .; j_gene: TRBJ2-1; v_gene: TRBV5-4; d_gene: TRBD2; CDR3nt: TGTGCCAGCAGCTTCGGCGGGGGGGGTAATGAGCAGTTCTTC; CDR3aa: CASSFGGGGNEQFF
abundance: .; j_gene: TRBJ2-7; v_gene: TRBV7-9; d_gene: .; CDR3nt: TGTGCCAGCCACAGCCTTCCAAGGGAGCACGAGCAGTACTTC; CDR3aa: CASHSLPREHEQYF
abundance: .; j_gene: TRBJ1-6; v_gene: TRBV5-4; d_gene: .; CDR3nt: TGTGCCAGCAGCTTGCGGTATAATTCACCCCTCCACTTT; CDR3aa: CASSLRYNSPLHF
abundance: once; j_gene: TRBJ1-1; v_gene: TRBV5-1; d_gene: .; CDR3nt: TGCGCCAGCAGCGAAGTTGGGCGAGACACTGAAGCTTTCTTT; CDR3aa: CASSEVGRDTEAFF
abundance: .; j_gene: TRBJ1-2; v_gene: TRBV6-1; d_gene: .; CDR3nt: TGTGCCAGCAGTGAAGTTTGGGGAGGGAAGTATGGCTACACCTTC; CDR3aa: CASSEVWGGKYGYTF
abundance: .; j_gene: TRBJ1-3; v_gene: TRBV4-3; d_gene: .; CDR3nt: TGCGCCAGCAGCCCAGAGCCCGGGAACACCATATATTTT; CDR3aa: CASSPEPGNTIYF
abundance: .; j_gene: TRBJ2-7; v_gene: TRBV3-1/TRBV3-2; d_gene: TRBD2; CDR3nt: TGTGCCAGCAAGAAGCGGGAGGGCTTCGGCGAGCAGTACTTC; CDR3aa: CASKKREGFGEQYF
abundance: once; j_gene: TRBJ2-7; v_gene: TRBV7-2; d_gene: TRBD1; CDR3nt: TGTGCCAGCAGGTCGACAGGGGGAGGGCCCGAGCAGTACTTC; CDR3aa: CASRSTGGGPEQYF
abundance: .; j_gene: TRBJ2-5; v_gene: TRBV6-1; d_gene: .; CDR3nt: TGTGCCAGCAGTGAAGGCGGCAGCCACCAAGAGACCCAGTACTTC; CDR3aa: CASSEGGSHQETQYF
abundance: once; j_gene: TRBJ2-7; v_gene: TRBV5-1; d_gene: .; CDR3nt: TGCGCCAGCAGCCAGGAGACAGAAAAATACTACGAGCAGTACTTC; CDR3aa: CASSQETEKYYEQYF
abundance: many; j_gene: TRBJ1-2; v_gene: TRBV5-1; d_gene: TRBD1; CDR3nt: TGCGCCAGCAGCTTAACAGGGGATCCTAACTATGGCTACACCTTC; CDR3aa: CASSLTGDPNYGYTF
abundance: once; j_gene: TRBJ1-2; v_gene: TRBV29-1; d_gene: .; CDR3nt: TGCAGCGTACTGTTACAGGGAGGGGATAACTATGGCTACACCTTC; CDR3aa: CSVLLQGGDNYGYTF
abundance: .; j_gene: TRBJ2-4; v_gene: TRBV7-2; d_gene: TRBD2; CDR3nt: TGTGCCAGCAGCTCGACTAGCGGGGGGGTGATAGCCAAAAACATTCAGTACTTC; CDR3aa: CASSSTSGGVIAKNIQYF